The source of this T cell receptor beta chain is a study of Graves' ophthalmopathy and Graves' hyperthyroidism. This clonotype occurred a few times. V was pared by 2 bases and J by 3 bases, with 3 bases of the junction left unmatched. Per germline, CDR1 LGHDT and CDR2 YNNKEL (reference sequence). The CDR3 spans 14 residues. Amplified TCR beta CDR3 regions were obtained using RNA transcripts as template. Following a first-round RT-PCR that used HTBI primers, a second-round multiplex PCR was carried out. From the multiplex PCR reads, TCRdb called clonotypes with MiXCR, one entry per CDR3 protein. The table records 660,000 or so distinct CDR3 sequences, roughly 39% of them present only once.

This chain uses TRBV3-1 with TRBJ2-7; 8 positions agree with TRBD1. The sequencing sample was made of peripheral blood. This TCR came from an adult man with Graves' ophthalmopathy. The CDR3 loop reads CASSQKQGGYEQYF. DNA of the CDR3: TGTGCCAGCAGCCAAAAACAGGGGGGCTACGAGCAGTACTTC.